One and the same sample provided the 31 T cell receptor beta chains below, sequenced in a study of CD8 T cells in ankylosing spondylitis. MiXCR, run by TCRdb on the 5' RACE reads, gives a single entry per CDR3 protein. The data hold 250,000 or so distinct CDR3 sequences, with more than 15% observed a single time. The sequenced sample consisted of blood, either unsorted or a sorted T cell fraction (not recorded which). The receptors come from a male donor with ankylosing spondylitis or in good health (not recorded which).

There are a few counts of this clonotype. The chain recombines TRBV29-1 with TRBJ2-1; no clear D gene. The CDR3 spans 11 residues. The V gene lost 8 bases and the J gene lost 6 bases, with 11 bases spanning the gap. The germline CDR1 and CDR2 sequences are SQVTM and ANQGSEA. The CDR3 DNA sequence: TGCAGCCTTGCAAATGGCAATGAGCAGTTCTTC. Translation gives CSLANGNEQFF.

This clonotype was seen only a few times. The chain links TRBV5-1 to TRBJ1-1; TRBD1 might be the D (6 bases). The CDR3 runs 14 residues. Germline CDR1 reads SGHRS; CDR2 reads YFSETQ. The V end was cut by 4 bases, the J end by 4 bases, with 14 bases between. CDR3: CASSPSQGSTEAFF. In DNA form, the CDR3 reads TGCGCCAGCAGCCCCTCGCAGGGGAGCACTGAAGCTTTCTTT.

This clonotype came up many times. The chain carries TRBV20-1 and TRBJ2-7; 7 bases fit TRBD1. CDR3 length: 14 amino acids. V lost 3 bases to trimming and J lost 0 bases; unmatched junction nucleotides: 5. Germline CDR1 is DFQATT and CDR2 is SNEGSKA (reference sequence). CDR3 amino acids: CSASWDSSSYEQYF. CDR3 nucleotides: TGCAGTGCTAGTTGGGACAGTAGCTCCTACGAGCAGTACTTC.

This chain joins TRBV7-9 and TRBJ2-5; 7 nucleotides align to TRBD2. This CDR3 comprises 15 residues. Germline CDR1 reads SEHNR; CDR2 reads FQNEAQ (reference sequence). After removal of 2 bases from V and 3 bases from J, the junction contained 6 bases not matched to a gene. Here the CDR3 reads CASSLSFAGEETQYF. CDR3 coding DNA: TGTGCCAGCAGCTTAAGTTTTGCGGGGGAAGAGACCCAGTACTTC.

The V call is TRBV12-3 or TRBV12-4, the J call TRBJ2-3; 15 bases agree with TRBD2. This CDR3 is built from 15 residues. V shed 7 bases and J 5 bases; nucleotides not matched to a gene: 4. The CDR3 reads CASTGGLAGGDTQYF. CDR3 DNA: TGTGCCAGCACCGGGGGACTAGCGGGAGGAGATACGCAGTATTTT.

This clonotype was recorded at least ten times. The chain is built from TRBV5-1 and TRBJ2-7; a weak D match, TRBD2 (6 bases). The germline CDR1 and CDR2 sequences are SGHRS and YFSETQ. This CDR3 contains 13 residues. Trimming took 2 bases from V and 6 from J, leaving 12 bases between them. CDR3 DNA sequence: TGCGCCAGCAGCTTCGAAACTAGCTTCGAGCAGTACTTC. Its translation: CASSFETSFEQYF. The whole variable domain, remainder taken from reference TRBV5-1 and TRBJ2-7, is KAGVTQTPRYLIKTRGQQVTLSCSPISGHRSVSWYQQTPGQGLQFLFEYFSETQRNKGNFPGRFSGRQFSNSRSEMNVSTLELGDSALYLCASSFETSFEQYFGPGTRLTVT.

This clonotype has a count of ten or more. The junction and the germline gene differ at one end; a read error may be behind it. The CDR3 reads CASSFGTGELFF. CDR3 nucleotides: TGTGCCAGCAGTTTCGGCACCGGGGAGCTGTTTTTT. J is TRBJ2-2 and V is TRBV5-1, with D unresolved. Germline CDR1 reads SGHRS; CDR2 reads YFSETQ. CDR3 length: 12 residues.

The chain is built from TRBV19 and TRBJ2-3; maybe TRBD2 (6 bases). V lost 4 bases, J lost 3 bases, and 8 bases lay in between. Germline values: CDR1 LNHDA, CDR2 SQIVND (reference sequence). This CDR3 region has 13 residues. The CDR3 DNA is TGTGCCAGTAGTACGGGAGTTACAGATACGCAGTATTTT. It codes for CASSTGVTDTQYF.

This clonotype was detected a few times. CDR3 in amino acids: CASSLLAGGPRDTQYF. As DNA, the CDR3 is TGTGCCAGCAGTTTGCTAGCGGGAGGGCCGCGGGATACGCAGTATTTT. The chain recombines TRBV12-3 or TRBV12-4 with TRBJ2-3; 12 positions match TRBD2. CDR3 length: 16 residues. With 3 bases clipped from V and 6 bases from J, the junction kept 7 bases outside the gene matches.

The rearrangement links TRBV20-1 to TRBJ2-5; TRBD2 agrees at 12 bases. Germline V gene data show CDR1 as DFQATT and CDR2 as SNEGSKA (reference sequence). The length of the CDR3 is 17 residues. V shed 0 bases, J shed 5 bases, and the junction held 10 bases outside the gene matches. The CDR3 spells CSAREMTSGSMGETQYF. The CDR3 coding sequence is TGCAGTGCTAGAGAGATGACTAGCGGGAGTATGGGTGAGACCCAGTACTTC.

Only one count was recorded for this clonotype. The V gene is TRBV27, the J gene TRBJ2-7; 7 bases are a match to TRBD1. V shed 4 bases and J 1 base; nucleotides not matched to a gene: 4. The germline V gene has CDR1 MNHEY and CDR2 SMNVEV (reference sequence). The CDR3 extends over 14 amino acids. The CDR3 DNA reads TGTGCCAGCAGTTCCGGGACAGAATCCTACGAGCAGTACTTC. This encodes CASSSGTESYEQYF.

J is TRBJ2-3 and V is TRBV9; a possible D gene is TRBD1 (5 bases). The CDR3 contains 13 residues. Germline CDR1 is SGDLS and CDR2 is YYNGEE. The V end lost 5 bases, the J end lost 2 bases, and 9 bases lay between the germline ends. The CDR3 nucleotides read TGTGCCAGCAGGGCAGGGCACACAGATACGCAGTATTTT. Its translation is CASRAGHTDTQYF.

J is TRBJ2-1 and V is TRBV6-5, with no clear D. V was trimmed by 1 base and J by 4 bases, leaving 11 bases between them. Per germline, CDR1 MNHEY and CDR2 SVGAGI. The CDR3 spans 15 residues. The CDR3 DNA follows: TGTGCCAGCAGTTACTGGCCCAGAACATACAATGAGCAGTTCTTC. It specifies CASSYWPRTYNEQFF.

J is TRBJ2-1 and V is TRBV9; possible D gene TRBD1, 6 bases. Germline V gene lookup returns CDR1 SGDLS and CDR2 YYNGEE. Trimming removed 5 bases at V and 7 bases at J, with 22 bases between. The CDR3 loop spans 16 amino acids. CDR3 loop: CASRPRGGPLGNEQFF. CDR3 DNA sequence: TGTGCCAGCAGACCGCGAGGGGGACCTCTGGGGAATGAGCAGTTCTTC.

This clonotype was observed many times. This chain connects TRBV5-1 to TRBJ2-5; 8 nucleotides match TRBD2. V shed 2 bases, J shed 2 bases, and the junction held 2 bases outside the gene matches. The CDR3 totals 14 residues. Germline CDR1 reads SGHRS; CDR2 reads YFSETQ. The CDR3 is CASSLAGVQETQYF. The DNA of the CDR3 is TGCGCCAGCAGCTTAGCGGGAGTACAAGAGACCCAGTACTTC.

This clonotype was detected only a few times. CDR3: CASSDWTASNEKLFF. The CDR3 coding sequence is TGTGCCAGCAGTGACTGGACAGCCAGCAATGAAAAACTGTTTTTT. The chain joins TRBV25-1 to TRBJ1-4; possibly TRBD1 for D (6 bases). This CDR3 is 15 amino acids long. Germline loops: CDR1 MGHDK, CDR2 SYGVNS. The V and J ends lost 3 bases and 5 bases respectively, with 13 bases between them.

This clonotype was counted a few times. The V call is TRBV4-2, the J call TRBJ1-1; no clear D. Germline V gives CDR1 LGHNA, CDR2 YNFKEQ. V was trimmed by 0 bases and J by 0 bases, leaving 14 bases between them. The CDR3 consists of 17 residues. The DNA of the CDR3 is TGTGCCAGCAGCCAAGATATCGGATCAACGATGAACACTGAAGCTTTCTTT. Its translation: CASSQDIGSTMNTEAFF.

This clonotype was seen ten or more times. The genes are TRBV21-1 and TRBJ2-3. TRBV21-1 is assigned pseudogene status. The CDR3 totals 14 residues. DNA of the CDR3: TGTGCCAGCAGCAAAGGCTCCTGCACAGATACGCAGTATTTT. Protein sequence: CASSKGSCTDTQYF.

The rearrangement uses TRBV10-3 and TRBJ2-2; D uncertain. V lost 6 bases and J 4 bases, leaving 6 bases between the germline ends. Germline V CDR1 and CDR2: ENHRY, SYGVKD. The CDR3 consists of 12 residues. The CDR3 sequence: CAIRAVTGELFF. The CDR3 nucleotides are TGTGCCATCAGGGCGGTCACCGGGGAGCTGTTTTTT.

This clonotype was counted only a few times. The rearrangement joins TRBV4-3 to TRBJ1-1; 9 positions agree with TRBD1. This CDR3 comprises 17 residues. The ends lost 1 base at V and 1 base at J; junction bases unmatched: 7. Germline V lookup: CDR1 LGHNA, CDR2 YSLEER. The CDR3 loop is CASSQGPGQGWNTEAFF. The CDR3 nucleotides are TGCGCCAGCAGCCAAGGTCCGGGACAGGGTTGGAACACTGAAGCTTTCTTT.

This clonotype was picked up one time. The chain is built from TRBV5-1 and TRBJ2-7; D assignment may be TRBD1 or TRBD2 (5 bases each). The germline V gene encodes CDR1 SGHRS and CDR2 YFSETQ. V gave up 0 bases and J gave up 3 bases, with 16 bases separating them. This CDR3 region has 16 residues. The DNA for the CDR3 is TGCGCCAGCAGCTTGGGGGGCAGGGAGCTCAACTACGAGCAGTACTTC. Protein product: CASSLGGRELNYEQYF.

The rearrangement links TRBV28 to TRBJ1-1; 7 bases map to TRBD1. J gave up 6 bases and V 6 bases, and 7 bases lay outside the gene matches. CDR1 is MDHEN and CDR2 is SYDVKM in the germline V gene. The CDR3 spans 13 residues. The chain's CDR3 is CASRLTQGAEAFF. For the CDR3, the DNA is TGTGCCAGCAGGCTTACTCAGGGGGCTGAAGCTTTCTTT.

This clonotype has just a few counts. This sequence joins TRBV19 and TRBJ2-5; D not resolved. Germline CDR1 and CDR2: LNHDA and SQIVND (reference sequence). The CDR3 extends over 15 amino acids. Trimming removed 0 bases at V and 5 bases at J, with 13 bases between. CDR3 nucleotide sequence: TGTGCCAGTAGTATAGATGCGGCCCTACGGGAGACCCAGTACTTC. It translates to CASSIDAALRETQYF.

This clonotype was detected a few times. V and J are TRBV7-6 and TRBJ2-2; TRBD1 matches 10 bases. The CDR3 has 17 amino acids. Germline lookup yields CDR1 SGHVS and CDR2 FNYEAQ. The ends lost 4 bases at V and 4 bases at J; junction bases unmatched: 9. CDR3 nucleotides: TGTGCCAGCAGCTCAATTGCCGGGACAGGGGTCACCGGGGAGCTGTTTTTT. Protein product: CASSSIAGTGVTGELFF.

This clonotype appeared many times. The chain recombines TRBV5-5 with TRBJ2-3, with a possible D match to TRBD1 (5 bases). V gave up 4 bases and J gave up 0 bases, with 12 bases separating them. The length of the CDR3 is 15 residues. CDR1 is SGHKS and CDR2 is YYEKEE in the germline V gene (reference sequence). The CDR3: CASSTDNLSTDTQYF. CDR3 nucleotide sequence: TGTGCCAGCAGCACGGACAACCTTAGCACAGATACGCAGTATTTT.

The genes are TRBV4-1 and TRBJ2-7; 7 nucleotides align to TRBD1. The J segment lost 2 bases and the V segment lost 0 bases, leaving 10 bases of the junction unmatched. In germline, CDR1 is MGHRA, CDR2 YSYEKL. The CDR3 has 17 residues. As DNA, the CDR3 is TGCGCCAGCAGCCAAGATCCCGGGACAGTGCTACCCTACGAGCAGTACTTC. Protein sequence: CASSQDPGTVLPYEQYF.

V usage is TRBV11-2 and J usage is TRBJ2-2; the D gene is possibly TRBD2 (5 bases). Trimming took off 1 base at V and 4 bases at J, with 10 bases between the two ends. The CDR3 contains 15 residues. Germline V gene sequence: CDR1 SGHAT, CDR2 FQNNGV. The CDR3, as DNA: TGTGCCAGCAGCTTAGGTGGAGGTGGCACCGGGGAGCTGTTTTTT. The encoded protein is CASSLGGGGTGELFF.

There are a few counts of this clonotype. This chain connects TRBV29-1 to TRBJ2-3; D uncertain. Trimming took off 0 bases at V and 5 bases at J, with 12 bases between the two ends. Germline V gene lookup returns CDR1 SQVTM and CDR2 ANQGSEA. The CDR3 covers 14 residues. The CDR3 is CSVEDGGYGDTQYF. The CDR3 region has the DNA TGCAGCGTTGAAGACGGCGGATACGGAGATACGCAGTATTTT.

A few counts support this clonotype. The rearrangement joins TRBV29-1 to TRBJ2-1, with 7 bases matching TRBD2. The CDR3 totals 14 residues. CDR1 SQVTM and CDR2 ANQGSEA come from the germline V gene. Losses at the gene ends were 7 bases for V and 0 bases for J; bases not matched to a gene: 6. The CDR3 DNA is TGCAGCGCTCGGGGCGGGAGCTCCTACAATGAGCAGTTCTTC. It translates to CSARGGSSYNEQFF.

This clonotype has just a few counts. The genes are TRBV6-1 and TRBJ1-5; D possibly corresponds to TRBD1 (5 bases). The V end lost 7 bases, the J end lost 9 bases, and 16 bases lay between the germline ends. This CDR3 contains 13 residues. CDR1 and CDR2 (germline): MNHNS, SASEGT. CDR3 sequence: CASKPAGRRPQHF. The CDR3 bases are TGTGCCAGCAAACCGGCGGGGCGGAGGCCCCAGCATTTT.

The rearrangement links TRBV27 to TRBJ2-2; possibly TRBD1 or TRBD2 for D (5 bases each). The length of the CDR3 is 16 residues. CDR1 is MNHEY, CDR2 SMNVEV, per germline (reference sequence). The germline V and J ends were trimmed by 5 bases and 5 bases, with 18 bases remaining between them. CDR3 sequence: CASSPGTVPGTGELFF. As DNA, the CDR3 is TGTGCCAGCAGTCCTGGGACGGTCCCCGGGACCGGGGAGCTGTTTTTT.